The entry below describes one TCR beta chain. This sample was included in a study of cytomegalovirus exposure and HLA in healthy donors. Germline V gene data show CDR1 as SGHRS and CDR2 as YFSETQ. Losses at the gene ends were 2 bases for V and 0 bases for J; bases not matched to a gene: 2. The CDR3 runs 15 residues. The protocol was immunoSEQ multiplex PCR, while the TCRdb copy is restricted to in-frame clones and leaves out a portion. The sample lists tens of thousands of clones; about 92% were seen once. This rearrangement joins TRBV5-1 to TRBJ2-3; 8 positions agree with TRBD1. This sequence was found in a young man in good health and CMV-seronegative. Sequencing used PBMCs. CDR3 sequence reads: CASSFTGGSTDTQYF. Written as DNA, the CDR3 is TGCGCCAGCAGCTTCACAGGGGGGAGCACAGATACGCAGTATTTT.